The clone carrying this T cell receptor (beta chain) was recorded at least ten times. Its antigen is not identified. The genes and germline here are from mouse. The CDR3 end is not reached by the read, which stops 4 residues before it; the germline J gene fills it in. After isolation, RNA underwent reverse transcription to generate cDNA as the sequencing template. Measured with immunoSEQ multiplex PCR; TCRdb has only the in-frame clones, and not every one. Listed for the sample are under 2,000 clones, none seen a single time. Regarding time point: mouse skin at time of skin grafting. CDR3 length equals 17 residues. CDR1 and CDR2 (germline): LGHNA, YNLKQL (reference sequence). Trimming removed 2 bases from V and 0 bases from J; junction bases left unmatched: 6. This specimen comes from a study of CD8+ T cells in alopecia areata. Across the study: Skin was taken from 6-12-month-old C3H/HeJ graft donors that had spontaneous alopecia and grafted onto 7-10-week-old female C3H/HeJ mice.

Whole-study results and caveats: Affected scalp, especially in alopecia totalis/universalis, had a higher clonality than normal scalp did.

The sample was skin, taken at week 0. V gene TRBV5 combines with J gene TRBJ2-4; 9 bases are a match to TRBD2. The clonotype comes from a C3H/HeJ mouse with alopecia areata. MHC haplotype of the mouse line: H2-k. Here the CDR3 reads CASSQKDWGGSQNTLYF. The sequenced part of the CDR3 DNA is TGTGCCAGCAGCCAAAAGGACTGGGGTGGGAGTCAAAAC.